This entry lists 15 T cell receptor beta chains sequenced from one sample in a study of T cells in Graves' hyperthyroidism and ophthalmopathy. TCR beta CDR3 sequences were amplified from RNA transcripts. The HTBI primer set served for first-round RT-PCR of the TCR CDR3. TCRdb re-called the multiplex PCR reads through MiXCR, storing one row per CDR3 protein. The sample holds hundreds of thousands of distinct CDR3 sequences, 16% seen once. The sequencing input was blood. These receptor sequences come from a woman aged 18-29 years with Graves' hyperthyroidism.

This clonotype was counted a few times. The chain has TRBV4-1 and TRBJ2-1, with 10 positions matching TRBD1. The CDR3 is 16 amino acids. The V segment lost 4 bases and the J segment 4 bases; nucleotides outside the gene matches: 7. From germline, CDR1 is MGHRA and CDR2 YSYEKL. The CDR3 here is CASSPPRDRGYNEQFF. The CDR3 DNA follows: TGCGCCAGCAGCCCTCCCCGGGACAGGGGTTACAATGAGCAGTTCTTC.

The chain carries TRBV12-3 or TRBV12-4 and TRBJ1-5; D is possibly TRBD1 (5 bases). V dropped 5 bases and J dropped 7 bases, with 9 bases sitting between them. The length of the CDR3 is 12 residues. The CDR3 region has the DNA TGTGCCAGCAGTAGCAGGGAACAGCCCCAGCATTTT. It is translated as CASSSREQPQHF.

In the case of this clonotype: This clone may be a read error of a much larger clone one base away. This rearrangement joins TRBV2 to TRBJ2-4; no reliable D call. Germline V gene sequence: CDR1 SNHLY, CDR2 FYNNEI. The CDR3 loop spans 15 amino acids. Trimming removed 4 bases from V and 8 bases from J, with 18 bases in between. CDR3 residues: CASSGLLISGYIQYF. In DNA, the CDR3 is TGTGCCAGCAGTGGTCTACTCATCAGTGGGTACATTCAGTACTTC.

This clonotype was detected a few times. The chain couples TRBV11-2 to TRBJ2-3; D gene ambiguous. Between the trimmed V and J ends, which lost 0 bases and 4 bases, there was a span of 5 bases. CDR1 and CDR2 from the germline V gene are SGHAT and FQNNGV. The CDR3 has 13 amino acids. The CDR3 is CASSLEVADTQYF. CDR3 coding DNA: TGTGCCAGCAGCTTAGAAGTCGCAGATACGCAGTATTTT.

To note about this clonotype: This may be a read error: a much more frequent sequence differs by one nucleotide. The V call is TRBV14, the J call TRBJ1-1, with no clear D. The V gene's germline CDR1 is SGHDN and CDR2 FVKESK. CDR3 length: 14 residues. For the CDR3, the DNA is TGTGCCAGCAGCTTTTCCGGGGTGAGGACTGAAGCTTACTTT. Protein product: CASSFSGVRTEAYF.

This clonotype has at least ten counts. The rearrangement uses TRBV5-1 and TRBJ1-1; D possibly corresponds to TRBD1 (6 bases). CDR3 length equals 16 residues. The germline V gene has CDR1 SGHRS and CDR2 YFSETQ. V shed 5 bases and J shed 1 base, with 18 bases lying between them. CDR3 DNA sequence: TGCGCCAGCAGTCCCGCTGGGACAACTCGGAACACTGAAGCTTTCTTT. Translation: CASSPAGTTRNTEAFF.

This clonotype was seen only a few times. The chain combines TRBV18 with TRBJ1-3; maybe TRBD1 (6 bases). V lost 0 bases, J lost 2 bases, and 11 bases lay in between. Germline CDR1 is KGHSH and CDR2 is LQKENI. The CDR3 covers 16 residues. In nucleotides, the CDR3 is TGTGCCAGCTCACCACCTGACAGGAGGCCTGGAAACACCATATATTTT. Amino acid sequence: CASSPPDRRPGNTIYF.

This clonotype appeared many times. CDR3 residues: CASSVGYEQYF. In nucleotides, the CDR3 is TGTGCCAGCAGCGTCGGTTACGAGCAGTACTTC. J is TRBJ2-7 and V is TRBV11-2; no definite D call. Germline assignment: CDR1 SGHAT and CDR2 FQNNGV. The V end lost 5 bases, the J end lost 4 bases, and 6 bases lay between the germline ends. The CDR3 runs to 11 residues. Full variable domain (remainder filled in from reference TRBV11-2 and TRBJ2-7): EAGVAQSPRYKIIEKRQSVAFWCNPISGHATLYWYQQILGQGPKLLIQFQNNGVVDDSQLPKDRFSAERLKGVDSTLKIQPAKLEDSAVYLCASSVGYEQYFGPGTRLTVT.

A few counts support this clonotype. The gene calls are TRBV6-2 or TRBV6-3 and TRBJ2-3; TRBD1 matches at 10 bases. V dropped 6 bases and J dropped 4; count of bases not matched to a gene: 13. The germline V gene has CDR1 MNHEY and CDR2 SVGEGT. The CDR3 totals 17 residues. In nucleotides, the CDR3 is TGTGCCAGCAGACTCAAACCGGGACAGGGGACCGCAGATACGCAGTATTTT. Translating gives CASRLKPGQGTADTQYF.

The chain couples TRBV19 to TRBJ2-7; the D gene could be TRBD1 or TRBD2 (5 bases each). Deletions cut 6 bases from V and 2 bases from J, with 14 bases between. The CDR3 loop spans 14 amino acids. Germline V CDR1 and CDR2: LNHDA, SQIVND (reference sequence). The CDR3 sequence is CASRITGTAYEQYF. Here the CDR3 DNA reads TGTGCCAGTAGGATCACCGGGACGGCCTACGAGCAGTACTTC.

This clonotype was seen repeatedly, ten times or more. The genes are TRBV12-3 or TRBV12-4 and TRBJ2-5; 8 bases line up with TRBD1. This CDR3 spans 16 amino acids. V trimming: 6 bases; J trimming: 2 bases; junction bases outside the gene matches: 11. In DNA, the CDR3 is TGTGCCAGCAGCTTCGGGACAGGAAGACTTCAAGAGACCCAGTACTTC. Translation gives CASSFGTGRLQETQYF.

The V and J genes are TRBV9 and TRBJ1-2; a possible D gene is TRBD1 (6 bases). With 4 bases removed from V and 8 bases from J, the gap between germline ends came to 18 bases. The CDR3 is 14 residues long. The V gene's germline CDR1 is SGDLS and CDR2 YYNGEE. DNA of the CDR3: TGTGCCAGCAGCTCCGGGCAGGGGATGAGAGGCTACACCTTC. This translates into CASSSGQGMRGYTF.

This clonotype was counted only a few times. The chain couples TRBV3-1 to TRBJ2-7, with 8 bases aligning to TRBD2. CDR1 LGHDT and CDR2 YNNKEL come from the germline V gene (reference sequence). This CDR3 is built from 16 residues. V lost 4 bases, J lost 3 bases, and 11 bases stayed unmatched. The chain's CDR3 is CASSRASSGFLYEQYF. CDR3 nucleotide sequence: TGTGCCAGCAGCCGCGCGTCTAGCGGGTTCCTCTACGAGCAGTACTTC.

This clonotype was picked up many times. The chain links TRBV12-3 or TRBV12-4 to TRBJ2-4, with no clear D. This CDR3 comprises 14 residues. V gave up 3 bases and J gave up 1 base, with 7 bases separating them. CDR3 residues: CASSLKGAKNIQYF. The CDR3 region has the DNA TGTGCCAGCAGTTTGAAAGGGGCCAAAAACATTCAGTACTTC.

A few counts support this clonotype. The V and J genes are TRBV6-2 or TRBV6-3 and TRBJ2-3, with 7 nucleotides matching TRBD1. This CDR3 spans 16 amino acids. The V segment lost 0 bases and the J segment 7 bases; nucleotides outside the gene matches: 10. CDR1 and CDR2 (germline): MNHEY, SVGEGT. The CDR3 reads CASSYSTWTGPNTQYF. CDR3 DNA sequence: TGTGCCAGCAGTTACTCGACGTGGACAGGCCCAAATACGCAGTATTTT.